The sequence of this TCR beta chain was determined in a study of cytomegalovirus exposure and HLA in healthy donors. Findings of the study overall: Subsequent analysis showed first-cohort TCR clusters tending to co-occur in some 110 validation repertoires.

This table comes from immunoSEQ multiplex PCR, and its TCRdb copy is limited to in-frame clones, with some not included. The sample contains roughly 260,000 clones, roughly 89% of which appear only once. Germline CDR1 is SGHTA and CDR2 is FQGTGA. V dropped 1 base and J dropped 0 bases, with 13 bases sitting between them. This CDR3 comprises 17 residues. Note on this clone: Its antigen remains unidentified.

The sequence derives from a man younger than 30 in good health and CMV-seronegative. The material sequenced was PBMCs. The chain couples TRBV7-3 to TRBJ2-1; TRBD2 is a possible D gene (5 bases). The CDR3 region is CASSLRGDVSSYNEQFF. The CDR3 bases are TGTGCCAGCAGCTTAAGGGGAGATGTGAGCTCCTACAATGAGCAGTTCTTC.